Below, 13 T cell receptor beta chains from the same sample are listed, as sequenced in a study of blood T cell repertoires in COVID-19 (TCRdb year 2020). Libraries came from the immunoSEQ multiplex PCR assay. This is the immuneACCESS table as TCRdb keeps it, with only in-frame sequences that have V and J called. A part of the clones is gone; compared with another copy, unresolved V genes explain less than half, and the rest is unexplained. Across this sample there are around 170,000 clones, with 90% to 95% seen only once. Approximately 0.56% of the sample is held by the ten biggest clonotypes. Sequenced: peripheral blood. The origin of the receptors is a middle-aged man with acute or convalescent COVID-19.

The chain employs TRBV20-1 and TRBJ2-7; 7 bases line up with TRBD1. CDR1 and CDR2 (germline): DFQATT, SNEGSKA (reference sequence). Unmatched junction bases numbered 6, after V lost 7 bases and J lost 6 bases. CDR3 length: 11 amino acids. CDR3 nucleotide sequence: TGCAGTGGACGACAGGGCGCCGAGCAGTACGTC. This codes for CSGRQGAEQYV.

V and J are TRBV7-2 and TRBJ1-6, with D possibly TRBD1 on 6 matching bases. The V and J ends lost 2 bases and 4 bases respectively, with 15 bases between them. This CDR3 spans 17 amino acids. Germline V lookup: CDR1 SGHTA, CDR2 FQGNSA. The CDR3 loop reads CASSLRARRGYNSPLHF. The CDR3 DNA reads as TGTGCCAGCAGCTTAAGGGCGCGCAGGGGTTATAATTCACCCCTCCACTTT.

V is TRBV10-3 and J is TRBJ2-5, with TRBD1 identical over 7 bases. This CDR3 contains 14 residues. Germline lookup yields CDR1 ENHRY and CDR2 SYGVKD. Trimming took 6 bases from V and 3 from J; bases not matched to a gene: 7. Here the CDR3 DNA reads TGTGCCATCAGGGAAAGGACAGGCGAAGAGACCCAGTACTTC. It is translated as CAIRERTGEETQYF.

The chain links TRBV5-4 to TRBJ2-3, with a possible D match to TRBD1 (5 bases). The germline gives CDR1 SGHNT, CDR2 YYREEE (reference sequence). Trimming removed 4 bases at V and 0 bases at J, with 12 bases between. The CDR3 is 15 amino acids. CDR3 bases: TGTGCCAGCAGCGTCTCTACAGGTAGCACAGATACGCAGTATTTT. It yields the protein CASSVSTGSTDTQYF.

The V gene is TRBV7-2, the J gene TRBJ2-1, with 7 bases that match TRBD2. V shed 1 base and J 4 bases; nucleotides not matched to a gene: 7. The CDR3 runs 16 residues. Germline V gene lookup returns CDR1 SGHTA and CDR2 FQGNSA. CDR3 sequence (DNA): TGTGCCAGCAGCTTAGAGGGTAGCGGGCCTTACAATGAGCAGTTCTTC. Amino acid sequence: CASSLEGSGPYNEQFF. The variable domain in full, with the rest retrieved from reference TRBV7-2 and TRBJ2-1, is GAGVSQSPSNKVTEKGKDVELRCDPISGHTALYWYRQSLGQGLEFLIYFQGNSAPDKSGLPSDRFSAERTGGSVSTLTIQRTQQEDSAVYLCASSLEGSGPYNEQFFGPGTRLTVL.

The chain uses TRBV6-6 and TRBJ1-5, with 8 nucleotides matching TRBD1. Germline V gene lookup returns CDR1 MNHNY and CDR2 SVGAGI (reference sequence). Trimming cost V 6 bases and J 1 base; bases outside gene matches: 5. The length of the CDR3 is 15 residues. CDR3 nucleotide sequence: TGTGCCAGCAGGCAGACAGGGGTAAGCAATCAGCCCCAGCATTTT. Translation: CASRQTGVSNQPQHF.

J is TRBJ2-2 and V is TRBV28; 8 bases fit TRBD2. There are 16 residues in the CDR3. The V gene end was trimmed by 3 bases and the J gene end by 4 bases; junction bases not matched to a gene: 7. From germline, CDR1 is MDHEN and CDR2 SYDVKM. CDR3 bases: TGTGCCAGCAGTTTTCCAGCGGGAGAGGGCACCGGGGAGCTGTTTTTT. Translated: CASSFPAGEGTGELFF.

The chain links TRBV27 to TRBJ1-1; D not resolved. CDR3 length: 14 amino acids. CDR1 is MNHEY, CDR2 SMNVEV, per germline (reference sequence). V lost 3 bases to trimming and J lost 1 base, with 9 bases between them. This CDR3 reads CASSFNSGNTEAFF. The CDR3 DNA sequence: TGTGCCAGCAGTTTCAATTCGGGGAACACTGAAGCTTTCTTT.

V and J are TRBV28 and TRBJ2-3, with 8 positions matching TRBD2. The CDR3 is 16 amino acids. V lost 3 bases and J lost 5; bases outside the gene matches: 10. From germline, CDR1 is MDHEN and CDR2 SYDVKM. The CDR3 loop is CASSFRGGRPLDTQYF. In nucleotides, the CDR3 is TGTGCCAGCAGTTTCCGGGGCGGGAGGCCCCTAGATACGCAGTATTTT.

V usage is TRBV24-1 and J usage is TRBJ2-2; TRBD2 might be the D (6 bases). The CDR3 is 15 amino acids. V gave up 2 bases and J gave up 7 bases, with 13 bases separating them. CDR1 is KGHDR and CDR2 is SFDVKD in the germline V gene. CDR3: CATSDSRGLSGELFF. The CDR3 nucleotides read TGTGCCACCAGTGATTCCCGGGGGTTAAGCGGGGAGCTGTTTTTT.

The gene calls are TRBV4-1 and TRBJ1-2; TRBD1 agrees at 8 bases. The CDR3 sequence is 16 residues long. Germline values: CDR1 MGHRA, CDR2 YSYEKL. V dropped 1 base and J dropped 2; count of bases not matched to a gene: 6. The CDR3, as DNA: TGCGCCAGCAGCCAAGGAACAGGGGGACTGAACTATGGCTACACCTTC. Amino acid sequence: CASSQGTGGLNYGYTF.

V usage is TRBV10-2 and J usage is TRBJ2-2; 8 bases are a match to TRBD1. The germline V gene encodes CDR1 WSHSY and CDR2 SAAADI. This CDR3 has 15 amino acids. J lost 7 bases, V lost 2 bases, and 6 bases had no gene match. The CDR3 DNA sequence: TGCGCCAGCAGTGAGGGCAGGGGGCCGGTCGGGGAGCTGTTTTTT. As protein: CASSEGRGPVGELFF.

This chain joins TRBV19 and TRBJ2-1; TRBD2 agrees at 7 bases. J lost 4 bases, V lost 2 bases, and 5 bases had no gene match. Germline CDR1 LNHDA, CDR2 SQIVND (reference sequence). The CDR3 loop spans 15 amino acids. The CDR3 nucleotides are TGTGCCAGTAGTATACTAGCGGAAGAGTACAATGAGCAGTTCTTC. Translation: CASSILAEEYNEQFF.